A single TCR beta chain is shown here with its context. No cognate antigen has been identified for it. Base qualities are not recorded, but no much larger clone differs from it by a single base. Libraries came from the immunoSEQ multiplex PCR assay. For TCR sequencing, RNA was extracted from every sample and reverse transcribed into cDNA to serve as template. SuperScript III was used to make first-strand cDNA, primed with a 2:1 mix of oligo-dT and random hexamers. A synthetic immune receptor repertoire was used to measure amplification bias, and any remaining bias was corrected computationally. In the original analysis: Raw reads were preprocessed to remove errors, and CDR3 was defined by IMGT conventions from the conserved cysteine to phenylalanine. Clonality was computed as 1 minus the Shannon entropy, with the entropy normalized by log2 of the number of productive unique TCRs. Whether each scalp clone was CD4 or CD8 was inferred by checking scalp TCRbeta sequences against the CD4 and CD8 repertoires from sorted blood. TCRdb carries this immuneACCESS record with in-frame sequences only. Its versions omit some clonotypes, under half of them owing to an unresolved V gene in the studies checked, with the rest unexplained. The D gene and trimming were derived from the DNA, and the V and J assignments and clone size from that table. This sample comprises approximately 280,000 clones, nearly 60% of them detected only once. The leading ten clones occupy roughly 1.8% of the sample.

The data belong to a study of CD8+ T cells in alopecia areata (dated by TCRdb to between 2017 and 2018). Regarding the complete study: Treated patients were enrolled in an open-label pilot trial of oral tofacitinib, 5 to 10 mg twice daily, for moderate-to-severe alopecia areata. TCRbeta CDR3 regions were amplified by immunoSEQ multiplex PCR with 35 Vbeta forward and 13 Jbeta reverse primers. RNA was extracted with the PAXgene miRNA kit for fixed scalp, the miRNeasy kit for PBMCs, and the RNeasy kit for mouse skin. To study T cell clonal expansion in alopecia areata, the researchers applied high-throughput TCRbeta sequencing to both the C3H/HeJ mouse model and human patients. Biopsies were taken from tofacitinib-treated patients at baseline and at 4 and 24 weeks of treatment, and a later scalp biopsy was taken in several of the tofacitinib-treated patients. Patients stayed on tofacitinib for 6 to 18 months and then had 6 months of follow-up off drug so that delayed response and recurrence could be assessed. Disease severity in treated patients was measured with the SALT score, which quantifies the percentage of affected scalp surface area. Scalp clonality was compared across normal scalp (n=4), patchy alopecia areata scalp (n=8), and alopecia totalis/universalis scalp (n=8). In humans, TCRbeta sequencing was performed on scalp tissue and on sorted CD4+ and CD8+ peripheral blood T cells from healthy controls and from patients with patchy or totalis/universalis alopecia areata. What the authors observed across the whole study: Higher clonality and more expanded CD8+ clones were observed in lesional scalp than in normal scalp, particularly in alopecia totalis/universalis, a finding suggestive of antigenic drive. Shared TCR sequences between patients were less evident than in mice, which may be partly attributable to HLA diversity in the patient population. During tofacitinib treatment, many expanded lesional clones remained in scalp and blood, and this persistence may partly explain relapse after treatment is stopped. Unlike mouse skin, where gammadelta T cells dominate, normal human skin contains resident alphabeta T cells that get sequenced too, which complicates analysis of the scalp TCR repertoire. Because the treated cohort was small and included a single nonresponder, larger studies are needed to assess links between baseline CD8+ expansion and response. Tofacitinib significantly lowered scalp clonality and the number of expanded CD8+ clones among the top 100 scalp clones.

The sample's time point, from its label and the paper: about 25 weeks on oral tofacitinib. This sample's treatment or condition label indicates: oral pan-JAK inhibitor, 5-10 mg twice daily. Lesional scalp punch biopsies and peripheral blood were collected from alopecia areata patients. After PBMCs were isolated by density centrifugation and stained for CD3, CD4 and CD8, a FACSAria was used to sort CD4+ and CD8+ T cells. Between the V and J ends, shortened by 3 bases and 10 bases respectively, the junction contains 12 bases. CDR1 and CDR2 are read off the germline V gene as SQVTM and ANQGSEA. The CDR3 numbers 11 residues from cysteine through phenylalanine. Only the CDR3 portion is preserved as DNA: 33 bases, with reading frame beginning at the first base.

This clonotype was sampled from a human donor with alopecia areata. Sequences were derived from CD4+ T cells sorted from blood, sampled at week 24, from a patient treated with tofacitinib. The chain uses TRBV29-1 and TRBJ1-1; the D gene identity is not certain. The nucleotide sequence reads TGCAGCGTTGATGCAGATCTGGGAGCTTTCTTT. This translates into CSVDADLGAFF.